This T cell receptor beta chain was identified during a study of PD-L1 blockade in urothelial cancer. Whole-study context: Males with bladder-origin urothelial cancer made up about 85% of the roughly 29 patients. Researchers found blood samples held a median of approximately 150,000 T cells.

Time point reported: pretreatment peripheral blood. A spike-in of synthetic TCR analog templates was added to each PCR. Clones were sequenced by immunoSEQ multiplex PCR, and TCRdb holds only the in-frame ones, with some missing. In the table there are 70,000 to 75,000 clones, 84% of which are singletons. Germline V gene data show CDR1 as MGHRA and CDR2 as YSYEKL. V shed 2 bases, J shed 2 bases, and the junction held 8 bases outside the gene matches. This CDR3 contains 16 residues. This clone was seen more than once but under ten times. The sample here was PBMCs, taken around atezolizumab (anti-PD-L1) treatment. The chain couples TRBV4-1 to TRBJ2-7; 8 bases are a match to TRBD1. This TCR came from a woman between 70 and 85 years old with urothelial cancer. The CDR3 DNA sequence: TGCGCCAGCAGCCAAAACCCCGGACAGGGAGCCTACGAGCAGTACTTC. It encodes CASSQNPGQGAYEQYF.